Below are 18 T cell receptor beta chains sequenced from a single sample in a study of blood T cell repertoires in COVID-19. Clones were sequenced by immunoSEQ multiplex PCR, and TCRdb holds only the in-frame ones, with some missing. The sample records about 140,000 clones, roughly four fifths being singletons. Material for sequencing was peripheral blood. The receptors come from a human donor in a cohort sampled during active COVID-19.

The V and J genes are TRBV19 and TRBJ2-2; D possibly corresponds to TRBD1 (6 bases). Trimming pared 5 bases from V and 7 bases from J, leaving 11 bases between. The CDR3 runs to 13 residues. Germline lookup yields CDR1 LNHDA and CDR2 SQIVND (reference sequence). CDR3 loop: CASSLRGGGELFF. The CDR3 nucleotides read TGTGCCAGTAGTCTTCGAGGGGGCGGGGAGCTGTTTTTT.

For the CDR3, the DNA is TGTGCCAGCAGTGTCGCGGGGTCTGGCAATCAGCCCCAGCATTTT. As protein: CASSVAGSGNQPQHF. The chain is built from TRBV28 and TRBJ1-5; D unclear. V lost 5 bases to trimming and J lost 2 bases, with 13 bases between them. The CDR3 runs to 15 residues. CDR1 and CDR2 from the germline V gene are MDHEN and SYDVKM.

The V gene is TRBV29-1, the J gene TRBJ1-4; 10 bases fit TRBD1. Germline assignment: CDR1 SQVTM and CDR2 ANQGSEA. The CDR3 length is 13 residues. The CDR3 nucleotides read TGCACCGCCTCCGGGACAGGGGAAGAAAAACTGTTTTTT. It codes for CTASGTGEEKLFF.

J is TRBJ2-5 and V is TRBV19; 7 bases map to TRBD2. The ends lost 4 bases at V and 5 bases at J; junction bases unmatched: 10. The CDR3 is 15 amino acids. Germline V gene lookup returns CDR1 LNHDA and CDR2 SQIVND (reference sequence). CDR3 region: CASSKVGGDYETQYF. In nucleotides, the CDR3 is TGTGCCAGTAGTAAGGTGGGAGGGGATTACGAGACCCAGTACTTC. The variable domain in full, completed from reference TRBV19 and TRBJ2-5, reads DGGITQSPKYLFRKEGQNVTLSCEQNLNHDAMYWYRQDPGQGLRLIYYSQIVNDFQKGDIAEGYSVSREKKESFPLTVTSAQKNPTAFYLCASSKVGGDYETQYFGPGTRLLVL.

The V gene is TRBV27, the J gene TRBJ1-3, with D maybe TRBD1 (6 bases). The CDR3 is 12 residues long. CDR1 and CDR2 from the germline V gene are MNHEY and SMNVEV (reference sequence). V was pared by 8 bases and J by 7 bases, with 12 bases between. CDR3: CASGDTLNTIYF. DNA for the CDR3: TGTGCCAGCGGGGACACTTTGAACACCATATATTTT.

V usage is TRBV27 and J usage is TRBJ2-3; a possible D gene is TRBD2 (6 bases). This CDR3 contains 14 residues. Trimming pared 6 bases from V and 8 bases from J, leaving 18 bases between. Germline V gene sequence: CDR1 MNHEY, CDR2 SMNVEV (reference sequence). The CDR3 DNA reads TGTGCCAGCAGGCTAGCGAGGGCTCCTGGTACGCAGTATTTT. Protein sequence: CASRLARAPGTQYF.

The rearrangement joins TRBV28 to TRBJ1-1; D is unresolved. Germline CDR1 MDHEN, CDR2 SYDVKM. Trimming pared 5 bases from V and 8 bases from J, leaving 12 bases between. The CDR3 sequence is 12 residues long. The CDR3 here is CASSLGLAEAFF. In DNA form, the CDR3 reads TGTGCCAGCAGTCTCGGACTTGCCGAAGCTTTCTTT.

The chain couples TRBV18 to TRBJ1-2; 8 bases agree with TRBD1. Germline-derived CDR1 and CDR2 are KGHSH and LQKENI. This CDR3 has 14 amino acids. V shed 2 bases, J shed 8 bases, and the junction held 7 bases outside the gene matches. The CDR3 sequence: CASSPDPGQEGYTF. DNA for the CDR3: TGTGCCAGCTCACCAGATCCGGGACAGGAGGGCTACACCTTC.

This clone was picked up one time. Here the CDR3 DNA reads TGCGCCAGCAGCCGGTGGACAGGGACATATAACTATGGCTACACCTTC. Its translation is CASSRWTGTYNYGYTF. This chain uses TRBV4-1 with TRBJ1-2; 8 positions match TRBD1. CDR3 size: 16 residues. Per the germline V gene, CDR1 is MGHRA and CDR2 is YSYEKL. The J segment lost 1 base and the V segment lost 4 bases, leaving 8 bases of the junction unmatched.

The chain has TRBV11-3 and TRBJ2-2; 9 bases match TRBD2. Germline CDR1 is SGHNT and CDR2 is YENEEA. J gave up 3 bases and V 1 base, and 9 bases lay outside the gene matches. The CDR3 sequence is 18 residues long. CDR3 nucleotides: TGTGCCAGCAGCTTAGGCGGGGGCCAGCGGGGGGACACCGGGGAGCTGTTTTTT. This gives the protein CASSLGGGQRGDTGELFF.

The rearrangement joins TRBV29-1 to TRBJ1-2, with a tentative D call TRBD1 (6 bases). The germline gives CDR1 SQVTM, CDR2 ANQGSEA. The CDR3 has 12 amino acids. The germline V and J ends were trimmed by 6 bases and 8 bases, with 16 bases remaining between them. CDR3 sequence (DNA): TGCAGCGTGCCGGGACAACGAAGCGGCTACACCTTC. As protein: CSVPGQRSGYTF.

This chain connects TRBV25-1 to TRBJ1-5, with 8 bases lining up with TRBD1. Germline loops: CDR1 MGHDK, CDR2 SYGVNS. V lost 4 bases and J lost 3; bases outside the gene matches: 8. The CDR3 consists of 16 residues. The DNA for the CDR3 is TGTGCCAGCAGTGTGGACAGGGAAGGGGACAATCAGCCCCAGCATTTT. Its protein is CASSVDREGDNQPQHF.

The CDR3 DNA sequence: TGTGCCAGTAGTATAGGGGGCTGGGCGTATGGCTACACCTTC. It translates to CASSIGGWAYGYTF. This chain uses TRBV19 with TRBJ1-2; possibly TRBD1 for D (5 bases). Germline assignment: CDR1 LNHDA and CDR2 SQIVND (reference sequence). There are 14 residues in the CDR3. V was trimmed by 1 base and J by 5 bases, leaving 11 bases between them.

The rearrangement joins TRBV12-3 or TRBV12-4 to TRBJ1-2; 10 bases are a match to TRBD1. The CDR3 covers 13 residues. J was trimmed by 8 bases and V by 4 bases; bases with no gene match: 4. The CDR3 protein is CASSSGQGGGYTF. For the CDR3, the DNA is TGTGCCAGCAGTTCAGGACAGGGGGGAGGCTACACCTTC.

The J gene is TRBJ1-2, the V gene TRBV6-5, with 9 nucleotides matching TRBD1. This CDR3 spans 13 amino acids. The germline V gene encodes CDR1 MNHEY and CDR2 SVGAGI. J lost 8 bases, V lost 4 bases, and 5 bases had no gene match. CDR3 nucleotides: TGTGCCAGCAGTTCACAGGGGGCGAGAGGCTACACCTTC. This codes for CASSSQGARGYTF.

The rearrangement uses TRBV3-1 (or the pseudogene TRBV3-2) and TRBJ2-7, with 7 nucleotides matching TRBD1. Germline CDR1 is LGHDT and CDR2 is YNNKEL (reference sequence). Trimming cost V 2 bases and J 2 bases; bases outside gene matches: 9. This CDR3 spans 16 amino acids. As DNA, the CDR3 is TGTGCCAGCAGCCAAAAGGGGGCAATGGGGCCCTACGAGCAGTACTTC. Translating it yields CASSQKGAMGPYEQYF.

The chain links TRBV9 to TRBJ1-5; D gene ambiguous. Germline assignment: CDR1 SGDLS and CDR2 YYNGEE. The V end was cut by 0 bases, the J end by 4 bases, with 14 bases between. The CDR3 is 16 residues long. The CDR3 nucleotides are TGTGCCAGCAGCGTAGATCCCGGTTTCGGGAATCAGCCCCAGCATTTT. Translation: CASSVDPGFGNQPQHF.

The genes are TRBV18 and TRBJ1-4; D unresolved. CDR1 and CDR2 (germline): KGHSH, LQKENI. The CDR3 loop spans 16 amino acids. The V gene lost 0 bases and the J gene lost 6 bases, with 14 bases spanning the gap. CDR3 DNA sequence: TGTGCCAGCTCACCACCGGCACCAAGGGAGGATGAAAAACTGTTTTTT. It encodes CASSPPAPREDEKLFF. The full variable domain, its missing parts supplied by reference TRBV18 and TRBJ1-4, is NAGVMQNPRHLVRRRGQEARLRCSPMKGHSHVYWYRQLPEEGLKFMVYLQKENIIDESGMPKERFSAEFPKEGPSILRIQQVVRGDSAAYFCASSPPAPREDEKLFFGSGTQLSVL.